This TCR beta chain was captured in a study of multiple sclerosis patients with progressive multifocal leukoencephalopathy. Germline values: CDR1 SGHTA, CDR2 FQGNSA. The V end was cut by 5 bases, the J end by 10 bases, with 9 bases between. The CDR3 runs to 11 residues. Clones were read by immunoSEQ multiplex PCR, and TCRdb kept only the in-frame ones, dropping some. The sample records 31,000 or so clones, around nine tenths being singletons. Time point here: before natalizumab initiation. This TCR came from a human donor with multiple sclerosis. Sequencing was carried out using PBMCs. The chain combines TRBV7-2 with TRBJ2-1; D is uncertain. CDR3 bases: TGTGCCAGCAGCCAATCCTCGGAGCAGTTCTTC. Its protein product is CASSQSSEQFF.